Here is one T cell receptor (beta chain) with its context. This CDR3 comprises 13 residues. Germline lookup yields CDR1 DFQATT and CDR2 SNEGSKA (reference sequence). J was trimmed by 4 bases and V by 3 bases; bases with no gene match: 6. TCRdb reprocessed the RT-PCR reads with MiXCR, giving one entry per CDR3 protein. The sample yields around 700,000 distinct CDR3 sequences, 12% to 15% seen once. This chain joins TRBV20-1 and TRBJ2-7, with TRBD2 matching over 7 bases. The sample comprised memory CD4+ T cells from blood. The receptor was isolated from a female donor in good health, serving as a healthy control. Here the CDR3 reads CSASRGSEYEQYF. CDR3 nucleotide sequence: TGCAGTGCTAGTCGCGGGAGTGAATACGAGCAGTACTTC.